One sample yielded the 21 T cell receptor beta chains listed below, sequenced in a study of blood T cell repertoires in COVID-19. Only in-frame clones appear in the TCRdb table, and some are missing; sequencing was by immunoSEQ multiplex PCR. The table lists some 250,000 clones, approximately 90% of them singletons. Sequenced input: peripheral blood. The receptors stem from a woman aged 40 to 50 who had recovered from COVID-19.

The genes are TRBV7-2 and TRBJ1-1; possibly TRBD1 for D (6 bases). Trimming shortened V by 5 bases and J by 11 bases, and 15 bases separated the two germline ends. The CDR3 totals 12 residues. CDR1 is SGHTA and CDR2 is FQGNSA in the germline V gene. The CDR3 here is CASSTRQAKAFF. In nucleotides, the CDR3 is TGTGCCAGCAGCACCCGACAGGCGAAGGCTTTCTTT.

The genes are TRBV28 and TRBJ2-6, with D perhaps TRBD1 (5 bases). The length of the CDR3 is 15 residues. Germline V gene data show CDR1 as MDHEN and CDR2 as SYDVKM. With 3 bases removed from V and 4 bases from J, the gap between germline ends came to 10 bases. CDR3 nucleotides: TGTGCCAGCAGTTTCTCAGGGTCCGGGGCCAACGTCCTGACTTTC. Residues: CASSFSGSGANVLTF.

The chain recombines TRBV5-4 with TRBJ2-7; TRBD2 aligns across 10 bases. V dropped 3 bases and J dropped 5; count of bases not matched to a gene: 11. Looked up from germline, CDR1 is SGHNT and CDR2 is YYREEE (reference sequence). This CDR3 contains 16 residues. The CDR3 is CASSWAPAGGQDEQYF. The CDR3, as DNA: TGTGCCAGCAGCTGGGCCCCAGCGGGAGGGCAAGACGAGCAGTACTTC.

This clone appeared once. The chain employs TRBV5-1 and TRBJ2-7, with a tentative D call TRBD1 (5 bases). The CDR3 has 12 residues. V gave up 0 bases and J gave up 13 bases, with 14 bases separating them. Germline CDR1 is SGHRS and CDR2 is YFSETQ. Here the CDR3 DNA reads TGCGCCAGCAGCTTGGGGCAGGGCGGCCCATACTTC. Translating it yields CASSLGQGGPYF.

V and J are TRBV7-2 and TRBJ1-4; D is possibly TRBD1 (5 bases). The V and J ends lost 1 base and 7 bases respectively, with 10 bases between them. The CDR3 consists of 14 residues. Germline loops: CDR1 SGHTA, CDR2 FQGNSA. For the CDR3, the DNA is TGTGCCAGCAGCTTAGGTGGCGGGGGTGAAAAACTGTTTTTT. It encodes CASSLGGGGEKLFF.

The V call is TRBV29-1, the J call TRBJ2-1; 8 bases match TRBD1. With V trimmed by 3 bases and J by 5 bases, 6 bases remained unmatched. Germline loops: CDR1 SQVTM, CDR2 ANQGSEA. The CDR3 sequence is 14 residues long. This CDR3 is CSVETGAWNNEQFF. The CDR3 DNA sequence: TGCAGCGTTGAGACAGGGGCGTGGAACAATGAGCAGTTCTTC.

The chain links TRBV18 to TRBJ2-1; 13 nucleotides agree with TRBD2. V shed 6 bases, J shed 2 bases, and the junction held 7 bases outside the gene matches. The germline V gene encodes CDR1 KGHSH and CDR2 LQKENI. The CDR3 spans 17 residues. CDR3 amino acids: CASSGLAGVPPYNEQFF. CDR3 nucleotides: TGTGCCAGCTCTGGACTAGCGGGAGTTCCCCCCTACAATGAGCAGTTCTTC.

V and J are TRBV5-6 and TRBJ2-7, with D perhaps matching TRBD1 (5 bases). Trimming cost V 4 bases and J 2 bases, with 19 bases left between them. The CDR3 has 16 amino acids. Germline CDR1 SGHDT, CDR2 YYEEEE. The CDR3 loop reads CASSAAEPDTAYEQYF. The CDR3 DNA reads TGTGCCAGCAGCGCAGCCGAACCGGACACAGCCTACGAGCAGTACTTC.

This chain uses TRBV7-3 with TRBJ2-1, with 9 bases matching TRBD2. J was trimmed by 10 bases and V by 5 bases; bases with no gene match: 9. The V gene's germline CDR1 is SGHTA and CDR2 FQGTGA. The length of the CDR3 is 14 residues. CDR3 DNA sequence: TGTGCCAGCAGCACGGCGGGAGGGCCTGGGGAGCAGTTCTTC. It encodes CASSTAGGPGEQFF.

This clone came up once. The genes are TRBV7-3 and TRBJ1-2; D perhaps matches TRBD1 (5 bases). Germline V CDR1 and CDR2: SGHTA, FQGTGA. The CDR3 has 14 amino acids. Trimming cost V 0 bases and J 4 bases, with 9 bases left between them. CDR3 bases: TGTGCCAGCAGCTTAACGGGGGGACCCTATGGCTACACCTTC. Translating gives CASSLTGGPYGYTF.

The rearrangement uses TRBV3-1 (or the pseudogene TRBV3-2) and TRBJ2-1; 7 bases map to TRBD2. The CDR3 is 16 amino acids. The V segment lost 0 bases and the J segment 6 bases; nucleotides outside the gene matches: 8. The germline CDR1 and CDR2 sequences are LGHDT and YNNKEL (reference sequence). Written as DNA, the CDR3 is TGTGCCAGCAGCCAAGAGGGGGAGGGCCGGCTCAATGAGCAGTTCTTC. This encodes CASSQEGEGRLNEQFF.

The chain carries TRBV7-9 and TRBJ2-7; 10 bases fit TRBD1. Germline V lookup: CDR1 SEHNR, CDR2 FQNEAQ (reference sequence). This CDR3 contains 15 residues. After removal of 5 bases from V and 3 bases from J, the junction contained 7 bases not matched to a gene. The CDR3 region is CASSPRDRGIYEQYF. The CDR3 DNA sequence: TGTGCCAGCAGCCCGCGGGACAGGGGAATCTACGAGCAGTACTTC.

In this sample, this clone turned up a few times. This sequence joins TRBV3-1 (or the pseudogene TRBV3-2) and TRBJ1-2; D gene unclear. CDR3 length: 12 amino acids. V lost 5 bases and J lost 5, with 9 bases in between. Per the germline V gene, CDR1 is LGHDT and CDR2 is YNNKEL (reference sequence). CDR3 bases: TGTGCCAGCAGCACGCGGACTTATGGCTACACCTTC. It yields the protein CASSTRTYGYTF.

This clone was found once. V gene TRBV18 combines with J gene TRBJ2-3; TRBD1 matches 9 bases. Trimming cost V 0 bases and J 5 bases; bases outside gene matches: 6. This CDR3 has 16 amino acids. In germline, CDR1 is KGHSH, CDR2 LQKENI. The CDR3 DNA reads TGTGCCAGCTCACCACCGAACAGGGGGCCGGGAGATACGCAGTATTTT. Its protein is CASSPPNRGPGDTQYF. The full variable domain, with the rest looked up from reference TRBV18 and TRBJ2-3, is NAGVMQNPRHLVRRRGQEARLRCSPMKGHSHVYWYRQLPEEGLKFMVYLQKENIIDESGMPKERFSAEFPKEGPSILRIQQVVRGDSAAYFCASSPPNRGPGDTQYFGPGTRLTVL.

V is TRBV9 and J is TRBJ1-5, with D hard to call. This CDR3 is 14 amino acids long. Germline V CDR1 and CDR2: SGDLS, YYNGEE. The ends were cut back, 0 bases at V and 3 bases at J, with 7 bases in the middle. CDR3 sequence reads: CASSVGHHNQPQHF. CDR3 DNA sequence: TGTGCCAGCAGCGTAGGACACCACAATCAGCCCCAGCATTTT.

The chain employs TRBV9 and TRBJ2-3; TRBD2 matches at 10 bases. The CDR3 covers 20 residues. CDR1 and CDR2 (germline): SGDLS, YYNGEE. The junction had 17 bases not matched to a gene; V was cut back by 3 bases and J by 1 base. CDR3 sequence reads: CASSERPAGGGPRGTDTQYF. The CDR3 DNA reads TGTGCCAGCAGCGAACGACCAGCGGGAGGGGGCCCTCGGGGCACAGATACGCAGTATTTT.

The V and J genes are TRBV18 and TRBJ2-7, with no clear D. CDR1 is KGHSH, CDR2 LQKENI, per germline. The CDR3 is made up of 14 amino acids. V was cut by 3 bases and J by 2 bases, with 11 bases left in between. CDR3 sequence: CASSPPGLPYEQYF. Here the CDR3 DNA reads TGTGCCAGCTCACCCCCCGGGTTGCCCTACGAGCAGTACTTC.

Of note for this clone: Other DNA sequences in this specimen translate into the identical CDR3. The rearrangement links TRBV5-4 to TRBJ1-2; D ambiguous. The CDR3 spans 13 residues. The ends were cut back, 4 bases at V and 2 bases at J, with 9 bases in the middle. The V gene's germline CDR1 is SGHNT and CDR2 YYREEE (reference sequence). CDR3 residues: CASSLDSNYGYTF. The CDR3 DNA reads TGTGCCAGCAGCCTAGATTCCAACTATGGCTACACCTTC.

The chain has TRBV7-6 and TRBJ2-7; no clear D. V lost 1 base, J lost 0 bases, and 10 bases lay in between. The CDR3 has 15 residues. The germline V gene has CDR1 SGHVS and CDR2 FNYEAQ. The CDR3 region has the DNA TGTGCCAGCAGCTTAGGTGTGGGCTTCTCCTACGAGCAGTACTTC. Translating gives CASSLGVGFSYEQYF.

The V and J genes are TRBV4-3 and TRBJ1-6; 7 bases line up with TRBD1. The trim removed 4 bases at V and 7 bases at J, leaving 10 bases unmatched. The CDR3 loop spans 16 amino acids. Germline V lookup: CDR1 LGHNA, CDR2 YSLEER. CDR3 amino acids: CASSLTRDRLNSPLHF. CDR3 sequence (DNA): TGCGCCAGCAGCCTCACCCGGGACAGACTCAATTCACCCCTCCACTTT.

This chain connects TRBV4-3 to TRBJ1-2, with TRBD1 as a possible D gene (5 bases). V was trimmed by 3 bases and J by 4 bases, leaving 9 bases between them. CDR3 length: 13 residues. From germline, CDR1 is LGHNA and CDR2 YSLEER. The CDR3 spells CASSQGHSYGYTF. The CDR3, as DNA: TGCGCCAGCAGCCAGGGGCATTCCTATGGCTACACCTTC.